This T cell receptor (beta chain) was captured in a study of cytomegalovirus exposure and HLA in healthy donors. Study outcomes and limitations: The likely origin of a cluster of highly shared sequence variants was a sequencing artifact.

Germline lookup yields CDR1 LNHDA and CDR2 SQIVND (reference sequence). V shed 5 bases and J shed 6 bases, with 11 bases lying between them. This CDR3 is built from 13 residues. This PCR relied on a set of 60 Vbeta primers and 13 Jbeta primers. Repertoires were generated with immunoSEQ multiplex PCR, while TCRdb's copy carries only in-frame clones and drops some. The sample lists around 64,000 clones, just under 75% occurring once. This clone was picked up a small number of times. Its antigen remains unknown. The TCR was taken from a young man in good health and CMV-seropositive. Material for sequencing was PBMCs. V gene TRBV19 combines with J gene TRBJ1-5; D gene ambiguous. The CDR3 loop reads CASSEVPRQPQHF. The CDR3 DNA follows: TGTGCCAGTAGTGAGGTCCCTCGTCAGCCCCAGCATTTT.